This T cell receptor (beta chain) was sequenced in a study of beta chain features in type 1 diabetes. This clone appeared a few times. The antigen is undetermined. General study points: TCRB CDR3s were moderately but significantly shorter in Type 1 diabetes patients in all four CD4+ subsets. VDJ junctions from type 1 diabetes patients carried fewer insertions and larger deletions.

In germline, CDR1 is SGHRS, CDR2 YFSETQ. There are 13 residues in the CDR3. V gave up 4 bases and J gave up 2 bases, with 8 bases separating them. The isolated RNA, all of it, was reverse transcribed, so expressed TCRB transcripts were what got sequenced. Measured with immunoSEQ multiplex PCR; TCRdb has only the in-frame clones, and not every one. The table records 400,000 to 500,000 clones, about 15% of them present only once. Sequenced material: naive CD4+ T cells from blood. This receptor was identified in a man aged 30 to 45 in good health. The V and J genes are TRBV5-1 and TRBJ2-3; no definite D call. In DNA, the CDR3 is TGCGCCAGCAGCGAGACCCTCACAGATACGCAGTATTTT. Its translation is CASSETLTDTQYF.